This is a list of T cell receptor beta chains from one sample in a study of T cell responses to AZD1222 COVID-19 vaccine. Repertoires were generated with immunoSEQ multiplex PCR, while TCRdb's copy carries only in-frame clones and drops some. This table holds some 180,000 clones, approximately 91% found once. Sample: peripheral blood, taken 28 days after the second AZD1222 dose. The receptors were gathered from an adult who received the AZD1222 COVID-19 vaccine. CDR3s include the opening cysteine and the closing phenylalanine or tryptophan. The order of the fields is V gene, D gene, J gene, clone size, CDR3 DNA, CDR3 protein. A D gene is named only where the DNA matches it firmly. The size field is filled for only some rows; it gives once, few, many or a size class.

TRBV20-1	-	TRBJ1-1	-	TGCAGGCGAAAACAGGTAGAAGCTTTCTTT	CRRKQVEAFF
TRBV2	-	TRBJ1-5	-	TGTGCCAGCAGTGAAGGACGAAATAGCAATCAGCCCCAGCATTTT	CASSEGRNSNQPQHF
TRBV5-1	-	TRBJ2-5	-	TGCGCCAGCAGCTCCAGGGGACTCCAAGAGACCCAGTACTTC	CASSSRGLQETQYF
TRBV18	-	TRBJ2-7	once	TGTGCCAGCTCAGGTCAGGGAACGACCTTCTACGAGCAGTACTTC	CASSGQGTTFYEQYF
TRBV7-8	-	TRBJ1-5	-	TGTGCCAGCAGCGCCCGGGACGGCAATCAGCCCCAGCATTTT	CASSARDGNQPQHF
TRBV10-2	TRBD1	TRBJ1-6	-	TGCGCCAGCAGGTCCGGGACAGCAAATTCACCCCTCCACTTT	CASRSGTANSPLHF
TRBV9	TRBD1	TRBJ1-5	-	TGTGCCAGCAACCCCACAGGGGGACGGAATCAGCCCCAGCATTTT	CASNPTGGRNQPQHF
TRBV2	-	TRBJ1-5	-	TGTGCCAGCAGTGGTAGCAATCAGCCCCAGCATTTT	CASSGSNQPQHF
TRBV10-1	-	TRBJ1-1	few	TGCGCCAGCAGTTTAAAGAAGAACACTGAAGCTTTCTTT	CASSLKKNTEAFF
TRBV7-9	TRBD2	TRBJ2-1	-	TGTGCCAGCAGCCGGACTAGCGGGGACTACAATGAGCAGTTCTTC	CASSRTSGDYNEQFF
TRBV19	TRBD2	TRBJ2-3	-	TGTGCCAGTAGTATCCTGGCGTCTAGCGGGGACGGGGATACGCAGTATTTT	CASSILASSGDGDTQYF
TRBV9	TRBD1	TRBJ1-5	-	TGTGCCAGCAGCGTCACAGGGGACCCCAATCAGCCCCAGCATTTT	CASSVTGDPNQPQHF
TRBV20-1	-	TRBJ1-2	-	TGCAGTGTCAGTGGAGGGTTTGGCTACACCTTC	CSVSGGFGYTF
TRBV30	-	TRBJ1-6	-	TGTGCCTGGAGCCCCGGCCCAGCAGGGTTTAATTCACCCCTCCACTTT	CAWSPGPAGFNSPLHF
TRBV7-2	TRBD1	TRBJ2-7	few	TGTGCCAGCAGCCCGACCCGGGACAGGCTCTACGAGCAGTACTTC	CASSPTRDRLYEQYF
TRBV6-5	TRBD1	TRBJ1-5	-	TGTGCCAGCAGCCTGGACAGGGACAATCAGCCCCAGCATTTT	CASSLDRDNQPQHF
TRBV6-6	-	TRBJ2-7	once	TGTGCCAGCAGTTTCCCCGGCAAGTCGATGGTCGAGCAGTACTTC	CASSFPGKSMVEQYF